The entry that follows covers one TCR beta chain sequence. Other nucleotide sequences in the sample specify the same CDR3. The data were taken from a study of cytomegalovirus exposure and HLA in healthy donors. PCR was performed using 60 Vbeta and 13 Jbeta primers. Here immunoSEQ multiplex PCR was the method, and the copy in TCRdb shows in-frame clones only, minus some. The table shows 100,000 to 120,000 clones, with 80% occurring only once. This CDR3 region has 14 residues. The germline CDR1 and CDR2 sequences are SGDLS and YYNGEE. V was shortened by 0 bases and J by 4 bases, with 10 bases between the two germline ends.

The sample consisted of PBMCs. The chain has TRBV9 and TRBJ1-1; weak D call: TRBD1 (5 bases). This clonotype originated in a woman between 55 and 75 years old in good health and CMV-seropositive. DNA of the CDR3: TGTGCCAGCAGCGTAGACTCCGGGGGCACTGAAGCTTTCTTT. It specifies CASSVDSGGTEAFF. The entire variable domain, with the rest obtained from reference TRBV9 and TRBJ1-1, is as follows: DSGVTQTPKHLITATGQRVTLRCSPRSGDLSVYWYQQSLDQGLQFLIQYYNGEERAKGNILERFSAQQFPDLHSELNLSSLELGDSALYFCASSVDSGGTEAFFGQGTRLTVV.